These 15 T cell receptor beta chains were sequenced from one sample in a study of T cell changes during pregnancy in multiple sclerosis. The protocol was immunoSEQ multiplex PCR, while the TCRdb copy is restricted to in-frame clones and leaves out a portion. The repertoire holds tens of thousands of clones, 85% to 95% seen once, with less than 2.5% in the top ten. The sample here was peripheral blood, taken before pregnancy. These receptors all come from a female donor with multiple sclerosis, enrolled in a pregnancy study.

V usage is TRBV4-2 and J usage is TRBJ1-1; D call uncertain. In germline, CDR1 is LGHNA, CDR2 YNFKEQ. CDR3 length: 12 amino acids. Trimming left V 5 bases short and J 7 bases short, with 11 bases between. CDR3 region: CASSALAGEAFF. The DNA for the CDR3 is TGTGCCAGCAGCGCTTTAGCTGGTGAAGCTTTCTTT.

The rearrangement links TRBV9 to TRBJ2-1, with TRBD2 matching over 11 bases. The germline gives CDR1 SGDLS, CDR2 YYNGEE. The CDR3 is 19 amino acids. The V gene end was trimmed by 3 bases and the J gene end by 7 bases; junction bases not matched to a gene: 18. This CDR3 reads CASSAELSASGRIGNEQFF. As DNA, the CDR3 is TGTGCCAGCAGCGCAGAACTATCGGCTAGCGGGAGGATAGGGAATGAGCAGTTCTTC.

The chain links TRBV2 to TRBJ2-3; 9 bases agree with TRBD2. The CDR3 has 15 residues. Losses at the gene ends were 3 bases for V and 5 bases for J; bases not matched to a gene: 6. The V gene's germline CDR1 is SNHLY and CDR2 FYNNEI. DNA for the CDR3: TGTGCCAGCAGTGATAGCGGGAGCAGGGAAGATACGCAGTATTTT. Residues: CASSDSGSREDTQYF.

The chain carries TRBV6-4 and TRBJ2-1; D possibly corresponds to TRBD1 (5 bases). The V gene's germline CDR1 is MRHNA and CDR2 SNTAGT. This CDR3 comprises 14 residues. The germline V and J ends were trimmed by 2 bases and 9 bases, with 14 bases remaining between them. This CDR3 is CASSDRQGISEQFF. CDR3 DNA: TGTGCCAGCAGTGACAGGCAGGGCATCAGTGAGCAGTTCTTC.

This clone was seen only once. This sequence joins TRBV10-3 and TRBJ2-7; 8 positions agree with TRBD2. There are 13 residues in the CDR3. Germline V gives CDR1 ENHRY, CDR2 SYGVKD. The V gene end was trimmed by 4 bases and the J gene end by 3 bases; junction bases not matched to a gene: 2. Here the CDR3 reads CAISAGGNYEQYF. The CDR3 region has the DNA TGTGCCATCAGTGCGGGGGGGAACTACGAGCAGTACTTC.

This clone was observed a few times. The chain joins TRBV25-1 to TRBJ1-1; a possible D gene is TRBD1 (6 bases). This CDR3 region has 14 residues. Between the trimmed V and J ends, which lost 6 bases and 4 bases, there was a span of 15 bases. The V gene's germline CDR1 is MGHDK and CDR2 SYGVNS. CDR3 sequence: CASSDRLVSTEAFF. The CDR3 DNA sequence: TGTGCCAGCAGCGACAGGTTGGTTTCCACTGAAGCTTTCTTT.

CDR3 nucleotide sequence: TGTGCCAGCGAACAATTCGGGACAGGGAACTACGAGCAGTACTTC. Residues: CASEQFGTGNYEQYF. The V and J genes are TRBV6-1 and TRBJ2-7; 9 bases fit TRBD1. Per the germline V gene, CDR1 is MNHNS and CDR2 is SASEGT. J was trimmed by 3 bases and V by 8 bases; bases with no gene match: 11. This CDR3 region has 15 residues.

The chain recombines TRBV19 with TRBJ1-2; tentatively, D is TRBD1 (6 bases). Looked up from germline, CDR1 is LNHDA and CDR2 is SQIVND (reference sequence). Trimming shortened V by 6 bases and J by 2 bases, and 16 bases separated the two germline ends. The CDR3 runs 15 residues. CDR3 region: CASRTVAGVNYGYTF. The CDR3 coding sequence is TGTGCCAGTAGAACCGTGGCAGGGGTAAACTATGGCTACACCTTC.

The chain employs TRBV4-3 and TRBJ2-3, with 9 bases identical to TRBD2. The V gene's germline CDR1 is LGHNA and CDR2 YSLEER. This CDR3 region has 18 residues. Trimming removed 0 bases from V and 2 bases from J; junction bases left unmatched: 9. The CDR3 reads CASSQDRGLAGITDTQYF. For the CDR3, the DNA is TGCGCCAGCAGCCAAGATCGAGGTCTAGCGGGGATCACAGATACGCAGTATTTT.

This chain links TRBV21-1 with TRBJ2-7; the table names TRBD1, a call not compared with the DNA. TRBV21-1 represents a pseudogene. The CDR3 runs 13 residues. The CDR3 region is CARGTRMKYEQYF. CDR3 nucleotide sequence: TGTGCCAGGGGGACACGAATGAAATACGAGCAGTACTTC.

The chain carries TRBV29-1 and TRBJ2-5, with no clear D. The CDR3 contains 13 residues. In germline, CDR1 is SQVTM, CDR2 ANQGSEA. Trimming shortened V by 0 bases and J by 1 base, and 6 bases separated the two germline ends. The CDR3 sequence is CSVEENSQETQYF. CDR3 DNA: TGCAGCGTTGAAGAGAATAGCCAAGAGACCCAGTACTTC. Supplemented by reference TRBV29-1 and TRBJ2-5, the full variable domain reads SAVISQKPSRDICQRGTSLTIQCQVDSQVTMMFWYRQQPGQSLTLIATANQGSEATYESGFVIDKFPISRPNLTFSTLTVSNMSPEDSSIYLCSVEENSQETQYFGPGTRLLVL.

The chain recombines TRBV28 with TRBJ2-7; the match to TRBD1 covers 9 bases. Looked up from germline, CDR1 is MDHEN and CDR2 is SYDVKM. The CDR3 length is 15 residues. V shed 6 bases, J shed 2 bases, and the junction held 8 bases outside the gene matches. The CDR3 coding sequence is TGTGCCAGCAGGGATATCCGGGACAGGGCCTACGAGCAGTACTTC. Translating it yields CASRDIRDRAYEQYF.

This sequence joins TRBV29-1 and TRBJ2-1; D ambiguous. CDR3 size: 13 residues. Trimming removed 7 bases from V and 7 bases from J, with 17 bases in between. Germline assignment: CDR1 SQVTM and CDR2 ANQGSEA. This CDR3 reads CSANTNSRNEQFF. For the CDR3, the DNA is TGCAGCGCTAACACAAATTCTAGAAATGAGCAGTTCTTC.

The chain links TRBV19 to TRBJ1-2, with D possibly being TRBD1 (6 bases). V shed 5 bases and J shed 4 bases, with 17 bases lying between them. The length of the CDR3 is 15 residues. The germline V gene has CDR1 LNHDA and CDR2 SQIVND (reference sequence). CDR3 DNA sequence: TGTGCCAGTAGTCCTTTAACGACAGGAACCTATGGCTACACCTTC. It specifies CASSPLTTGTYGYTF.

With respect to this clone: The junction departs from germline at one end; a sequencing error may be responsible. The chain uses TRBV19 and TRBJ2-6; 7 bases map to TRBD1. The length of the CDR3 is 18 residues. Germline V gene sequence: CDR1 LNHDA, CDR2 SQIVND (reference sequence). CDR3 sequence (DNA): TGTGCCAGTAGCATAGTGACAGGGTTTCCGTCTGGGGCCAACGTCCTGACTTTC. Protein product: CASSIVTGFPSGANVLTF.